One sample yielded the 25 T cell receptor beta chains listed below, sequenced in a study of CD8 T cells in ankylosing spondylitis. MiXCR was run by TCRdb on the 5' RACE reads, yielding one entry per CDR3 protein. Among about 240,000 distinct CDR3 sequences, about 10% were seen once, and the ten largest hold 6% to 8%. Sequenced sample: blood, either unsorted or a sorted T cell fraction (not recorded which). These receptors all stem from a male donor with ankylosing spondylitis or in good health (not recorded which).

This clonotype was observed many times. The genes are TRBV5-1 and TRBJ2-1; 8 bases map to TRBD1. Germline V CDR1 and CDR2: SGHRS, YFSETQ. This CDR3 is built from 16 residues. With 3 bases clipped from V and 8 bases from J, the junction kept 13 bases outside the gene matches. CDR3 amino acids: CASSYNGQGLEDEQFF. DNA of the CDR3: TGCGCCAGCAGCTACAACGGACAGGGCTTAGAGGATGAGCAGTTCTTC.

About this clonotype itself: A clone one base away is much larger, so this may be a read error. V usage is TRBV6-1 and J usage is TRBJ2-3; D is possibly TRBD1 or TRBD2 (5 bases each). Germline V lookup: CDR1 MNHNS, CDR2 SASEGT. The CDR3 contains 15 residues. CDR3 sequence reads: CGSSQPGRTSFTQYF. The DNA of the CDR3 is TGTGGCAGCAGTCAGCCGGGACGGACGAGTTTTACGCAGTATTTT.

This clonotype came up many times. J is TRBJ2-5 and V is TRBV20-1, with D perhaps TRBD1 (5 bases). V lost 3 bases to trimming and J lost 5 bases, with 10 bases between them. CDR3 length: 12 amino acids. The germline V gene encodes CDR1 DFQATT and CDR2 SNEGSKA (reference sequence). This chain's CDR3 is CSASKRGETQYF. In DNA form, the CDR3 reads TGCAGTGCTAGTAAAAGGGGTGAGACCCAGTACTTC.

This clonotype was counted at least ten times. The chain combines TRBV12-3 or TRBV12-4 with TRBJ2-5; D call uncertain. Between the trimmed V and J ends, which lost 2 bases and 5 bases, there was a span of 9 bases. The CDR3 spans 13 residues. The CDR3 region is CASSLSGSETQYF. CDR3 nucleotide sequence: TGTGCCAGCAGTTTATCTGGGTCCGAGACCCAGTACTTC.

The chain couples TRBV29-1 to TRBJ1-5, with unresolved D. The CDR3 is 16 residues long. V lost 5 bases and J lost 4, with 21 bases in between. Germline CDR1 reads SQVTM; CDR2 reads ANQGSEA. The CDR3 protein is CSVSETTLGRNQPQHF. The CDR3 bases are TGCAGCGTTTCCGAGACCACTCTGGGGAGGAATCAGCCCCAGCATTTT.

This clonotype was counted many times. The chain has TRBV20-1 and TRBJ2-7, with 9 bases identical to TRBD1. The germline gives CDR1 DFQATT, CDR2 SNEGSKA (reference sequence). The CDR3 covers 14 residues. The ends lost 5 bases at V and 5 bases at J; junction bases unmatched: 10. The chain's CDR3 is CSAPLTGGKNEQYF. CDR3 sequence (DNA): TGCAGTGCTCCCTTGACAGGGGGGAAGAACGAGCAGTACTTC.

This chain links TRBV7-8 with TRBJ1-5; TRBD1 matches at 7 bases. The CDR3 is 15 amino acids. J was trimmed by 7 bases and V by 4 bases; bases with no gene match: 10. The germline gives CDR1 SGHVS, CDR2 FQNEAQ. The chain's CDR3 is CASSWGRQGGQPQHF. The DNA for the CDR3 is TGTGCCAGCAGCTGGGGTAGACAGGGCGGCCAGCCCCAGCATTTT.

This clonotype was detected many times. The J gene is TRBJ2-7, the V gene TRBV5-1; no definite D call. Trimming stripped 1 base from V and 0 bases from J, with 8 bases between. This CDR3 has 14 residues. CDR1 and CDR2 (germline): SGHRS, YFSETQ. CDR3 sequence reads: CASSLSVGSYEQYF. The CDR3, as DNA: TGCGCCAGCAGCTTGTCGGTGGGCTCCTACGAGCAGTACTTC.

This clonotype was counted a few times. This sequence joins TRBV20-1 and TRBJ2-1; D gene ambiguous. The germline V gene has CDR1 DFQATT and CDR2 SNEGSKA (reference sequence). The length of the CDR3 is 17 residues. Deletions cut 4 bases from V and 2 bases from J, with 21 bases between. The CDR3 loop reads CSANYASWAATYNEQFF. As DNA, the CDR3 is TGCAGTGCTAACTACGCTAGTTGGGCGGCAACCTACAATGAGCAGTTCTTC.

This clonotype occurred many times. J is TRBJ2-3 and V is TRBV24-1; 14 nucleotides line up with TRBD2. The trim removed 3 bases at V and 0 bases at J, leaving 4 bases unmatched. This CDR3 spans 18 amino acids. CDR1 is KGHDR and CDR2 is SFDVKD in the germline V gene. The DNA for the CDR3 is TGTGCCACCAGTGATGGGACTAGCGGGAGAGGCAGCACAGATACGCAGTATTTT. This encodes CATSDGTSGRGSTDTQYF.

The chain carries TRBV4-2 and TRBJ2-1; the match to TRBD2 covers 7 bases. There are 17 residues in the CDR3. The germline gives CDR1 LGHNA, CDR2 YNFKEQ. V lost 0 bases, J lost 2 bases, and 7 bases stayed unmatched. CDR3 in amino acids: CASSQEGELAAYNEQFF. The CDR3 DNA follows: TGTGCCAGCAGCCAAGAAGGAGAGCTAGCGGCCTACAATGAGCAGTTCTTC.

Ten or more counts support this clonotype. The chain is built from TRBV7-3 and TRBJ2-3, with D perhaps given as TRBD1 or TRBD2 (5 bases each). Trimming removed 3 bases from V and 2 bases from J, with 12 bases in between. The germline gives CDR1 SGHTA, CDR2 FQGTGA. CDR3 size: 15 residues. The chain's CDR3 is CASSFSGGITDTQYF. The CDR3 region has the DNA TGTGCCAGCAGCTTCAGTGGGGGAATCACAGATACGCAGTATTTT.

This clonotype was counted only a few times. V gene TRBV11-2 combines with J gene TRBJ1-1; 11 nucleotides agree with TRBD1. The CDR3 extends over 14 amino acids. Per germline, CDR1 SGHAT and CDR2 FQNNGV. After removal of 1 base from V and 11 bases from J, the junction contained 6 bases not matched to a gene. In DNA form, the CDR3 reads TGTGCCAGCAGCTTAGGAGGACAGGGGGCGCGGGCTTTCTTT. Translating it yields CASSLGGQGARAFF.

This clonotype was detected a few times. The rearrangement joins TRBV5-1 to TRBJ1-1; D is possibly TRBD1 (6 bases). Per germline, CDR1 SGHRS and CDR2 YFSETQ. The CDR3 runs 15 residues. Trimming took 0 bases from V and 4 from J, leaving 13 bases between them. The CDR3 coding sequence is TGCGCCAGCAGCTTGGGGGGGACACGGGGCACTGAAGCTTTCTTT. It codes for CASSLGGTRGTEAFF.

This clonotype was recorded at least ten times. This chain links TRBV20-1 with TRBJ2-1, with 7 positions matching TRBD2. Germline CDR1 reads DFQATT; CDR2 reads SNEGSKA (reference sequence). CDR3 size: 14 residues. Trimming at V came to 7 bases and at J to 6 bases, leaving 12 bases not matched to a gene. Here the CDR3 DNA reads TGCAGTGGTATCGGGAGACTAGCCCTCAATGAGCAGTTCTTC. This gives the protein CSGIGRLALNEQFF.

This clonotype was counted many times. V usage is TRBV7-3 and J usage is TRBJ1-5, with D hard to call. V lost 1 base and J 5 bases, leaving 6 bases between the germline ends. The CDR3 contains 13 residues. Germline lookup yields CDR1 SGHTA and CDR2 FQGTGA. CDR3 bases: TGTGCCAGCAGCTTAAACAGCTATCAGCCCCAGCATTTT. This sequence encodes CASSLNSYQPQHF.

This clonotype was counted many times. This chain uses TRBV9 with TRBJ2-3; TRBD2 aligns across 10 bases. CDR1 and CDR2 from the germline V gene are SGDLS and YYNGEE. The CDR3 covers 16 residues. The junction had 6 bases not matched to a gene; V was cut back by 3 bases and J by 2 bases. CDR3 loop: CASSGLAGENTDTQYF. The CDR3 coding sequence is TGTGCCAGCAGCGGGCTAGCGGGGGAAAACACAGATACGCAGTATTTT.

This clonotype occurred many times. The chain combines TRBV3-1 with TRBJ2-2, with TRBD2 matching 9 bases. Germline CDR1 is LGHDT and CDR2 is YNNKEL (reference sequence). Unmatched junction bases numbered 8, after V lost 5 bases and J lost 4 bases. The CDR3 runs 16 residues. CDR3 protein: CASSVRLAERTGELFF. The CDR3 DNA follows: TGTGCCAGCAGCGTCAGACTAGCGGAGCGCACCGGGGAGCTGTTTTTT.

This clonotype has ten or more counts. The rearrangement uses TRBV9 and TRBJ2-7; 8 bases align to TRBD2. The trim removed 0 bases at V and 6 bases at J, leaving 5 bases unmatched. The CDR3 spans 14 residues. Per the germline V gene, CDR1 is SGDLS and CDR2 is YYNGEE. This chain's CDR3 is CASSVGRGGLEQYF. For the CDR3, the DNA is TGTGCCAGCAGCGTAGGCCGGGGGGGCCTCGAGCAGTACTTC.

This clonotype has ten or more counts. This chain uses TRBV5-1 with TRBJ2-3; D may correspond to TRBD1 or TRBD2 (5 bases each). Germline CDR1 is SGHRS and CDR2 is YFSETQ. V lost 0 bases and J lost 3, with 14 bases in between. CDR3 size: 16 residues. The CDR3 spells CASSLAPGWGTDTQYF. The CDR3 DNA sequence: TGCGCCAGCAGCTTGGCCCCGGGCTGGGGGACAGATACGCAGTATTTT.

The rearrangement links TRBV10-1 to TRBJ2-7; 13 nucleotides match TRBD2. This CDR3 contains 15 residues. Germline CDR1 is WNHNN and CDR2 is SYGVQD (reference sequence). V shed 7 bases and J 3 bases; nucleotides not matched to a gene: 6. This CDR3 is CASKTSGRARYEQYF. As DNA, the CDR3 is TGCGCCAGCAAAACTAGCGGGAGGGCCCGCTACGAGCAGTACTTC.

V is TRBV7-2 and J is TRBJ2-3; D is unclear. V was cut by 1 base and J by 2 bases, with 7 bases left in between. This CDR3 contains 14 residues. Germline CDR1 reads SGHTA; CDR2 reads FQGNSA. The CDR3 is CASSLEVATDTQYF. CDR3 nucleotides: TGTGCCAGCAGCTTAGAGGTGGCCACAGATACGCAGTATTTT. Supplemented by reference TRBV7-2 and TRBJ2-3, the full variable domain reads GAGVSQSPSNKVTEKGKDVELRCDPISGHTALYWYRQSLGQGLEFLIYFQGNSAPDKSGLPSDRFSAERTGGSVSTLTIQRTQQEDSAVYLCASSLEVATDTQYFGPGTRLTVL.

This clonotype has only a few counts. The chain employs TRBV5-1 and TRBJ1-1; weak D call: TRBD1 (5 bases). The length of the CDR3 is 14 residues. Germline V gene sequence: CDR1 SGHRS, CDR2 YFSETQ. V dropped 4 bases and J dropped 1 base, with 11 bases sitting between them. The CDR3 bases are TGCGCCAGCAGCGAGGGGACGCCGAACACTGAAGCTTTCTTT. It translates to CASSEGTPNTEAFF.

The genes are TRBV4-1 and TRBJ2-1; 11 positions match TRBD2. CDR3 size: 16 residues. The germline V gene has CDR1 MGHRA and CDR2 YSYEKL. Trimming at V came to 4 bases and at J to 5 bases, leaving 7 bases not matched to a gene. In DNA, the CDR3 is TGCGCCAGCAGCCTCGCCGGGACTAGCGGCCACAATGAGCAGTTCTTC. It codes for CASSLAGTSGHNEQFF.

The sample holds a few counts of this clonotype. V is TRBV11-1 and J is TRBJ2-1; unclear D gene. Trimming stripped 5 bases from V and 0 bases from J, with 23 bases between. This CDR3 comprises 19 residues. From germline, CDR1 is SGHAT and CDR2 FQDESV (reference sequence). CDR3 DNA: TGTGCCAGCAGCCCACGCCGGGTGGGTTATTCACACTCCTACAATGAGCAGTTCTTC. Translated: CASSPRRVGYSHSYNEQFF. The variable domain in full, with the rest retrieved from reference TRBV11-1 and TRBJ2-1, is EAEVAQSPRYKITEKSQAVAFWCDPISGHATLYWYRQILGQGPELLVQFQDESVVDDSQLPKDRFSAERLKGVDSTLKIQPAELGDSAMYLCASSPRRVGYSHSYNEQFFGPGTRLTVL.